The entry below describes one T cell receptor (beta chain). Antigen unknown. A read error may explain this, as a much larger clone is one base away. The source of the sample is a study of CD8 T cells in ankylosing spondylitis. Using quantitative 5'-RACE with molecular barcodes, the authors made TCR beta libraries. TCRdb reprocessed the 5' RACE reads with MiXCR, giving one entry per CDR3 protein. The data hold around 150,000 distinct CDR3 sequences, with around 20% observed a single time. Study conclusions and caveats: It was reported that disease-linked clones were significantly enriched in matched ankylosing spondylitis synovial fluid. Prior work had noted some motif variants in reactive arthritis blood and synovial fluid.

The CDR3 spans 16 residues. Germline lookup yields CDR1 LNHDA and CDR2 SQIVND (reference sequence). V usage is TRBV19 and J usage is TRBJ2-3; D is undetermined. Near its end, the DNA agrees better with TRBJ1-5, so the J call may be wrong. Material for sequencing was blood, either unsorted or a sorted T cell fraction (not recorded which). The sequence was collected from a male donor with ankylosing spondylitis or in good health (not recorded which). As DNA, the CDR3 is TGTGCCAGTAGTGGCCAGACTAGCGGGTCGGCAGATACGCAGCATTTT. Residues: CASSGQTSGSADTQHF.